The text below deals with one TCR beta chain. Its matching antigen is unknown. Trimming took off 3 bases at V and 1 base at J, with 14 bases between the two ends. The CDR3 is made up of 16 amino acids. Germline lookup yields CDR1 SGDLS and CDR2 YYNGEE. This sample was taken from a study of OX40 agonist ivuxolimab in advanced cancers. General observations from the study: Clonal expansion was among the lowest in partial responders at 0.1-3.0 mg/kg, especially CD8+. Determination of antigen specificity was not performed for the expanded peripheral T cells. The study observed clonal expansion of CD4+ and CD8+ blood T cells by week 6 at 0.1 to 3.0 mg/kg.

Sequenced by immunoSEQ multiplex PCR; TCRdb stores in-frame clones only, minus some. The table has roughly 62,000 clones, 91% seen once; the top ten hold 3.8%. The material sequenced was CD4+ or CD8+ T cells sorted from blood, taken in a trial of the OX40 agonist ivuxolimab. The sequence came from an adult with an advanced solid tumor such as melanoma, head and neck, liver or kidney cancer. The chain has TRBV9 and TRBJ1-3, with a weak D call TRBD1 (5 bases). CDR3: CASSALTGGSGNTIYF. CDR3 nucleotides: TGTGCCAGCAGCGCACTTACGGGGGGGTCTGGAAACACCATATATTTT.